Given below is one T cell receptor beta chain in context. The sample belongs to a study of blood T cell repertoires in COVID-19. Seattle patients were enrolled during active infection and followed longitudinally. After removal of 6 bases from V and 5 bases from J, the junction contained 8 bases not matched to a gene. The CDR3 covers 13 residues. Germline V CDR1 and CDR2: SQVTM, ANQGSEA. The data were produced by immunoSEQ multiplex PCR, yet TCRdb's version contains in-frame clones alone and is incomplete. The sample has more than 350,000 clones, around 89% seen once. The TCR was taken from a young woman with COVID-19, enrolled during active disease. This chain joins TRBV29-1 and TRBJ2-7; 9 nucleotides match TRBD2. The sample was peripheral blood. The CDR3 region has the DNA TGCAGCGTCAAGACCGGGACTAGCAACGAGCAGTACTTC. Amino acid sequence: CSVKTGTSNEQYF.